The rows below give T cell receptor delta chains drawn from one sample of a study of Vδ1+ human thymocytes. TCRdb ran CATT on the multiplex PCR reads. The sample holds more than 50,000 delta-chain clones, about 15% seen once. The sequencing input was Vdelta1+ gamma-delta thymocytes from the thymus. These receptors came from a girl in the first two years of life who had congenital heart surgery. Each CDR3 is given with its conserved first and last residue. The D gene is left open where the match is weak. Not every row has a clone size; where given, it reads once, few, many or a size class.

V	D	size	J	DNA	CDR3
TRDV1	TRDD3	few	TRDJ1	TGTGCTCTTGGGGAACCCTGGTCTCGATACTGGGGGATACAGGAACTCATCTTT	CALGEPWSRYWGIQELIF
TRDV2	-	many	TRDJ1	TGTGCCTGTGGGGATCGTGCCTTCCAATTATACCCCGATAAACTCATCTTT	CACGDRAFQLYPDKLIF
TRDV1	-	few	TRDJ1	TGTGCCTTTGCTAGGGGACCTTACACCGATAAACTCATCTTT	CAFARGPYTDKLIF
TRDV1	TRDD3	-	TRDJ1	TGTGCTCTTGGGATCCCCTCCTTCCTATGGCAAATGGGGGATACCCCGACCGATAAACTCATCTTT	CALGIPSFLWQMGDTPTDKLIF
TRDV1	TRDD3	-	TRDJ1	TGTGCTCTTGGGGAACTAAAGTCCGGGGATTCGGGGATATACGACGGCACCGATAAACTCATCTTT	CALGELKSGDSGIYDGTDKLIF
TRDV1	TRDD3	-	TRDJ1	TGTGCTCTTGGGGAACTTCTCCTAGTAAAGGGCTGGGGGCCTCACACCGATAAACTCATCTTT	CALGELLLVKGWGPHTDKLIF
TRDV1	-	few	TRDJ1	TGTGCTCTTGGGGAACGCTACGGTGGGATTAGTCGCGGTAACACCGATAAACTCATCTTT	CALGERYGGISRGNTDKLIF
TRAV29/DV5	TRDD3	-	TRDJ1	TGTGCAGCAAGCGGAGGGGCCTGCTGGGGGGGCGATAAACTCATCTTT	CAASGGACWGGDKLIF
TRDV1	TRDD3	few	TRDJ1	TGTGCTCTTGGGGAGTACTATTACTGGGGGAGATCCACCGATAAACTCATCTTT	CALGEYYYWGRSTDKLIF
TRDV1	TRDD3	-	TRDJ1	TGTGCTCTTGGGGCTCTGCCTCTACATCCCCTCCCTGTACTGGGGGACTACACCGATAAACTCATCTTT	CALGALPLHPLPVLGDYTDKLIF
TRDV1	TRDD3	-	TRDJ1	TGTGCTCTTGGGGAATCAGACGTATTGGGGGATCATGATAAACTCATCTTT	CALGESDVLGDHDKLIF
TRDV1	-	-	TRDJ1	TGTGCTCTTGGGGAGCTATCCCCCCTTCGCCCCGAATCTTGGTGGGGGGCTTACACCGATAAACTCATCTTT	CALGELSPLRPESWWGAYTDKLIF
TRDV1	TRDD3	few	TRDJ1	TGTGCTCTTGGGGAGTTGTCCTACGGTGGGGGATCGGGTGTACTCATCTTT	CALGELSYGGGSGVLIF
TRDV1	TRDD2	few	TRDJ1	TGTGCTCTTGGGGATACTCTTCCTAGGCCGGGTACTGCTTTGTACACCGATAAACTCATCTTT	CALGDTLPRPGTALYTDKLIF
TRDV1	-	-	TRDJ1	TGTGCTCTTGGGGGGTCAAAGCCCTGGGGACCCGTCTCGGGGTACACCGATAAACTCATCTTT	CALGGSKPWGPVSGYTDKLIF
TRDV1	-	few	TRDJ1	TGTGCTCTTGGGGCCCGGCGAGGGGACACCGATAAACTCATCTTT	CALGARRGDTDKLIF
TRDV1	-	few	TRDJ1	TGTGCTCTTGGGGACCCCCGTTGTATCGATAAACTCATCTTT	CALGDPRCIDKLIF
TRDV1	TRDD3	-	TRDJ1	TGTGCTCTTGGGGCCCCCCCCTACTTGGGGGATCCGTACACCGATAAACTCATCTTT	CALGAPPYLGDPYTDKLIF
TRDV1	TRDD3	few	TRDJ1	TGTGCTCTTGGGGACCCTAATCTCTGGGGGATATCTCAACCCAATAAACTCATCTTT	CALGDPNLWGISQPNKLIF
TRDV2	-	-	TRDJ1	TGTGCCTGTGACACCGAACTCATCTTT	CACDTELIF
TRDV1	TRDD3	-	TRDJ1	TGTGCTCTTGGGGATCGAGCCCTGTCTTTTGTCCCATCACTGGGGACCGATAAACTCATCTTT	CALGDRALSFVPSLGTDKLIF
TRDV1	-	-	TRDJ1	TGTGCTCTTGGGGAACGTCCCTACGTGTACACCGATAAACTCATCTTT	CALGERPYVYTDKLIF
TRDV2	TRDD3	many	TRDJ3	TGTGCCTGTGACACCGGGGGATACGCCAGCTCCTGGGACACCCGACAGATGTTTTTC	CACDTGGYASSWDTRQMFF
TRDV1	-	-	TRDJ1	TGTGCTCTTGGTCCGAGTCCCTGTTACACCGATAAACTCATCTTT	CALGPSPCYTDKLIF
TRDV1	-	-	TRDJ1	TGTGCTCTTGGGGAACGGGCCTTCCCACTGGTGGGGGGCTCCGATAAACTCATCTTT	CALGERAFPLVGGSDKLIF
TRDV1	TRDD3	-	TRDJ1	TGTGCTCTTGGGGAACTCCGAAACTGGGGGATACCCGATAAACTCATCTTT	CALGELRNWGIPDKLIF
TRDV1	TRDD2	-	TRDJ1	TGTGCTCTTGGGGTCCCCATGCCTTCCTACGAGGGAATCTCCTCCGCCCACGATAAACTCATCTTT	CALGVPMPSYEGISSAHDKLIF
TRDV1	TRDD3	-	TRDJ1	TGTGCTCTTGGGGGATCCCACCATCCCACCGCGTTTTCTGGGGGATCCACGCTTTACACCGATAAACTCATCTTT	CALGGSHHPTAFSGGSTLYTDKLIF
TRAV29/DV5	TRDD3	-	TRDJ1	TGTGCAGGTCAGTCCTACCCCTACTGGGGGACGTACACCGATAAACTCATCTTT	CAGQSYPYWGTYTDKLIF
TRDV1	-	few	TRDJ1	TGTGCTCTCCCGATAGGGATAGGGGACCCGGAGGACACCGATAAACTCATCTTT	CALPIGIGDPEDTDKLIF
TRDV1	TRDD3	-	TRDJ1	TGTGCTCTTGGGGACGCTATGAAACGGCTTGAATTGGGGGATACGCAGAAAGCGTACACCGATAAACTCATCTTT	CALGDAMKRLELGDTQKAYTDKLIF
TRDV2	-	few	TRDJ1	TGTGCCTGTGACACCGGACCCGGGGACTGGCGGTACACCGATAAGCTCATCTTT	CACDTGPGDWRYTDKLIF
TRDV1	TRDD3	few	TRDJ1	TGTGCTCTTGGGGTGCGGCCTGTACTGGGGGATACTCGCACCGATAAACTCATCTTT	CALGVRPVLGDTRTDKLIF
TRDV2	TRDD3	few	TRDJ1	TGTGCCTGTGACACTTCTCCCTACACTGGGGGATACGCCCCGTACACCGATAAACTCATCTTT	CACDTSPYTGGYAPYTDKLIF
TRDV1	TRDD3	-	TRDJ1	TGTGCTCTTGGGGAAGGTACCTACGTTAGCGGCTGGGGGATACTCACCGATAAACTCATCTTT	CALGEGTYVSGWGILTDKLIF
TRDV1	TRDD3	-	TRDJ1	TGTGCTCTTGGGGACTTTTTCCTACCTCCAATACTGGGGGATACGTCAGGCGATAAACTCATCTTT	CALGDFFLPPILGDTSGDKLIF
TRDV1	TRDD3	-	TRDJ1	TGTGCTCTTGGGGAACTCTGGCTGGGGGTCCCCGGGAAACTCATCTTT	CALGELWLGVPGKLIF
TRDV1	TRDD3	-	TRDJ1	TGTGCTCTTGGGGTATTCCTCACCATGCCGCGGCTGGGGGATATACAGAACGATAAACTCATCTTT	CALGVFLTMPRLGDIQNDKLIF
TRDV1	TRDD3	-	TRDJ1	TGTGCCCTTGGGGAACCCATACTTCCGCGTAGGATACGCGTTGGCGATAAACTCATCTTT	CALGEPILPRRIRVGDKLIF
TRDV1	-	few	TRDJ1	TGTGCTCTTGGGGAAAGGCCTTCCTCCATTACTGGGGAACACACCGATAAACTCATCTTT	CALGERPSSITGEHTDKLIF
TRDV1	TRDD3	-	TRDJ1	TGTGCTCTTGGGGAACTATGGGTTTCTGGGGGGATAACCACCACCGATAAACTCATCTTT	CALGELWVSGGITTTDKLIF
TRDV1	-	few	TRDJ1	TGTGCTCTTGGGGAACTAGTGGGCTTCCTACCTCCCTACTGGGGGGCGCATAAACTCATCTTT	CALGELVGFLPPYWGAHKLIF
TRDV1	TRDD3	-	TRDJ1	TGTGCTCTTGGGGAATACTGGGGGAACACCGATAAACTCATCTTT	CALGEYWGNTDKLIF
TRAV29/DV5	TRDD3	many	TRDJ1	TGTGCAGCCCTTGGGCAACTGGGGGATAAGGATAAACTCATCTTT	CAALGQLGDKDKLIF
TRDV2	TRDD3	few	TRDJ1	TGTGCCTGTGATTGCCTGGGGGATCGGGAGGTAGGCACCGATAAACTCATCTTT	CACDCLGDREVGTDKLIF
TRDV1	TRDD3	few	TRDJ1	TGTGCTCTTGGGGAACTCTCTTTGTGCCCCCGGGGGATACAGAGGACCGATAAACTCATCTTT	CALGELSLCPRGIQRTDKLIF
TRDV1	-	-	TRDJ1	TGTGCTCTTGGGGAGGGGGCTTCCCCCAGGTACACCGATAAACTCATCTTT	CALGEGASPRYTDKLIF
TRDV1	TRDD3	few	TRDJ1	TGTGCTCTTGGGGAACTTCCCTCTACTGACCTGGGGGACCTCCGGTTTACGGATAAACTCATCTTT	CALGELPSTDLGDLRFTDKLIF
TRDV1	TRDD3	-	TRDJ1	TGTGCTCTTGGGGACCCTCCCCCTCTACGTCCTGGGGGCCAAGGCACCGATAAACTCATCTTT	CALGDPPPLRPGGQGTDKLIF
TRDV1	TRDD3	few	TRDJ1	TGTGCTCTTGGGGACCTATCCGCCTCCTACGTGCGTAAGTCTGGGGGATACGCGTACACCGATAAACTCATCTTT	CALGDLSASYVRKSGGYAYTDKLIF
TRAV29/DV5	-	few	TRDJ1	TGTGCCCGTGTCATTCCACGGGGGCTGGGAAGAGATAAACTCATCTTT	CARVIPRGLGRDKLIF
TRDV1	-	-	TRDJ1	TGTGCTCTTGGGGAAGCTCCTACCGGCTGGGGTAGGACCGATAAACTCATCTTT	CALGEAPTGWGRTDKLIF
TRDV1	TRDD3	few	TRDJ1	TGTGCTCTTGGGGATCCCTTAGGGATACGCGACACCGATAAACTCATCTTT	CALGDPLGIRDTDKLIF
TRDV2	TRDD3	few	TRDJ3	TGTGCCTGTGGGAAACTGGGGGACCGGGGTTCACTTCAGACCTGGGACACCCGACAGATGTTTTTC	CACGKLGDRGSLQTWDTRQMFF